The 3 T cell receptor beta chains presented below share a single source sample, sequenced in a study of regulatory dendritic cells for organ transplantation. Antigens for these TCRs are unknown. Sorted T cells were CFSE-labeled and cultured around 5 days with allogeneic regulatory or mature dendritic cells at 1:10. The repertoire was sequenced with immunoSEQ multiplex PCR; TCRdb's copy has only in-frame clones and lacks some. The profile covers roughly 12,000 clones, with roughly 79% appearing a single time and 1% to 1.4% taken by the ten largest. The sequenced sample was naive CD8+ T cells from blood cultured with regulatory dendritic cells. As to subset: CD45RA+ naive T cells. All receptors come from a human donor in good health.

The chain couples TRBV11-2 to TRBJ2-2, with D maybe TRBD1 (6 bases). The CDR3 totals 16 residues. Germline CDR1 is SGHAT and CDR2 is FQNNGV. Trimming pared 0 bases from V and 0 bases from J, leaving 8 bases between. The CDR3: CASSLDPGANTGELFF. The CDR3, as DNA: TGTGCCAGCAGCTTAGACCCAGGGGCGAACACCGGGGAGCTGTTTTTT.

The chain employs TRBV27 and TRBJ2-3; 8 bases agree with TRBD2. The ends lost 7 bases at V and 3 bases at J; junction bases unmatched: 6. Germline-derived CDR1 and CDR2 are MNHEY and SMNVEV (reference sequence). This CDR3 spans 14 amino acids. In nucleotides, the CDR3 is TGTGCCAGCACTACGGGGGGGTGGACAGATACGCAGTATTTT. Translated, it gives CASTTGGWTDTQYF.

V usage is TRBV7-3 and J usage is TRBJ2-3; 12 bases agree with TRBD2. J was trimmed by 5 bases and V by 8 bases; bases with no gene match: 8. The CDR3 contains 15 residues. Germline V CDR1 and CDR2: SGHTA, FQGTGA. CDR3 DNA sequence: TGTGCCAGCGGGGCTAGCGGGGGGGCCCTAGATACGCAGTATTTT. Its protein product is CASGASGGALDTQYF.